The text below deals with one T cell receptor (beta chain). In the original workflow: The assay estimated nucleated cells by amplifying reference gene primers. Data came from immunoSEQ multiplex PCR; TCRdb stores just in-frame clones and leaves some out. From that table come the V and J calls and clone size; the DNA was used to work out D and trimming. Found here are approximately 300,000 clones, 89% of them singletons; the top ten hold roughly a tenth. Per the germline V gene, CDR1 is SGHTA and CDR2 is FQGNSA. The junction had 3 bases not matched to a gene; V was cut back by 1 base and J by 0 bases. This CDR3 has 15 amino acids. The study recruited people aged about 18 to 89 years across approximately 24 US areas. Assignment of participants to cohorts was predicated upon participant-reported clinical history. Before being deemed recovered, Cohort 3 donors had two negative PCRs, clearance, or symptom resolution.

The data belong to a study of blood T cell repertoires in COVID-19. This sequence joins TRBV7-2 and TRBJ2-7; TRBD1 matches at 7 bases. Input material: PBMCs or T cells enriched from blood (not recorded which). The receptor comes from a woman in her 30s who had recovered from COVID-19. CDR3 in amino acids: CASSLGGTVSYEQYF. As DNA, the CDR3 is TGTGCCAGCAGCTTAGGGGGGACAGTCTCCTACGAGCAGTACTTC.